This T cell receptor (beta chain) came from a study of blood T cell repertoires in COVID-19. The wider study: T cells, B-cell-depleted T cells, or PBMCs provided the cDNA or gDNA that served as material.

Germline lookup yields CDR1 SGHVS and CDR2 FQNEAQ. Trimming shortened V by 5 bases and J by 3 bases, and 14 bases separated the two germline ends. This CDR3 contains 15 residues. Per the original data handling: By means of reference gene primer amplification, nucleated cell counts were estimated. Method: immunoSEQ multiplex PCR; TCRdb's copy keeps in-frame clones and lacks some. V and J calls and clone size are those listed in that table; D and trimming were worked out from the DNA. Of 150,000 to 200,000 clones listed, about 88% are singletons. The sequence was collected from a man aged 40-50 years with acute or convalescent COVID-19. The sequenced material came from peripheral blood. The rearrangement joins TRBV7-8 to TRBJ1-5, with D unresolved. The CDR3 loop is CASSPAGNNNQPQHF. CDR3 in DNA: TGTGCCAGCAGCCCCGCCGGTAATAACAATCAGCCCCAGCATTTT.